This T cell receptor beta chain was recovered during a study of blood T cell repertoires in COVID-19. Study context: COVID-19 samples, acute and convalescent, were from the United States, Italy and Spain. T cells, B-cell-depleted T cells, or PBMCs supplied cDNA or gDNA.

V lost 2 bases and J 0 bases, leaving 11 bases between the germline ends. The CDR3 has 15 amino acids. CDR1 MNHEY and CDR2 SVGEGT come from the germline V gene. Authors' analysis steps: Amplification with reference gene primers provided the estimates of nucleated cell counts. TCRdb keeps only in-frame clones here, not all; method: immunoSEQ multiplex PCR. Clonal size and the V and J genes are those of that table, whereas D and trimming came from the DNA. The sample records about 250,000 clones, 70% to 90% being singletons. V and J are TRBV6-2 or TRBV6-3 and TRBJ2-7; the D is unclear. Sequenced: peripheral blood. The TCR sequence derives from a man aged 18-30 years with active or convalescent COVID-19. The CDR3 loop is CASSYGLGNSYEQYF. The CDR3 coding sequence is TGTGCCAGCAGTTACGGGCTTGGTAACTCCTACGAGCAGTACTTC.